This is a list of T cell receptor beta chains from one sample in a study of cytomegalovirus exposure and HLA in healthy donors. The protocol was immunoSEQ multiplex PCR, while the TCRdb copy is restricted to in-frame clones and leaves out a portion. The table has about 110,000 clones, about nine tenths seen once. The material sequenced was PBMCs. The source is a woman aged 18-29 years in good health and CMV-seronegative. Each CDR3 is given with its conserved first and last residue. The order of the fields is V gene, J gene, clone size, D gene, CDR3 DNA, CDR3 protein. The D gene is left open where the match is weak. Part of the rows lack a size; the others show once, few, many or a class for expanded clones.

TRBV7-2	TRBJ1-5	.	.	TGTGCCAGCAGCTTATATCCTAATCAGCCCCAGCATTTT	CASSLYPNQPQHF
TRBV2	TRBJ2-1	once	TRBD2	TGTGCCAGCAGTACTAGCGGGAGGTTAGTTGAGCAGTTCTTC	CASSTSGRLVEQFF
TRBV19	TRBJ2-1	.	.	TGTGCCAGTAGCCTAGGACCATTCCGGGGGATCAAGAATGAGCAGTTCTTC	CASSLGPFRGIKNEQFF
TRBV19	TRBJ1-2	.	.	TGTGCCAGTAGTCTCCACAGGGAAGGTGGCTACACCTTC	CASSLHREGGYTF
TRBV4-1	TRBJ1-5	few	.	TGCGCCAGCAGCCAAGATTGGCGGCAGAGCAATCAGCCCCAGCATTTT	CASSQDWRQSNQPQHF
TRBV28	TRBJ2-3	.	.	TGTGCCAGCACCCCGAGCCGGTCTACGCAGTATTTT	CASTPSRSTQYF
TRBV7-9	TRBJ2-3	.	.	TGTGCCAGCAGCGCCTCAACTAGTGTAGATACGCAGTATTTT	CASSASTSVDTQYF
TRBV7-3	TRBJ2-2	.	.	TGTGCCAGCAGCAGCCAGGGGGGAACCGGGGAGCTGTTTTTT	CASSSQGGTGELFF
TRBV9	TRBJ2-7	.	.	TGTGCCAGCAGCTCTTCTTCCTACGAGCAGTACTTC	CASSSSSYEQYF
TRBV5-1	TRBJ2-7	once	TRBD2	TGCGCCAGCAGCCCCCGACCCTATACTAGCGGAGAGGCGTACTTC	CASSPRPYTSGEAYF
TRBV6-1	TRBJ1-5	.	TRBD1	TGTGCCGGAGGGACAGGGGCGTATCAGCCCCAGCATTTT	CAGGTGAYQPQHF
TRBV30	TRBJ1-6	.	TRBD1	TGTGCCTGGAGTAGCGGACAGGGACATTCACCCCTCCACTTT	CAWSSGQGHSPLHF
TRBV7-2	TRBJ2-5	.	TRBD2	TGTGCCAGCAGTGAAGGAGCGGGGGCGACGGGGGAGACCCAGTACTTC	CASSEGAGATGETQYF
TRBV9	TRBJ1-2	.	.	TGTGCCAGCAGCGGCACAGGCGTGGGATATGGCTACACCTTC	CASSGTGVGYGYTF
TRBV28	TRBJ1-5	.	TRBD1	TGTGCCAGCAGCTGGACAGGGCAAGATCAGCCCCAGCATTTT	CASSWTGQDQPQHF
TRBV7-3	TRBJ1-5	.	.	TGTGCCAGCAGCTTATTTCGGGGTCAGCCCCAGCATTTT	CASSLFRGQPQHF
TRBV18	TRBJ1-2	.	.	TGTGCCAGCTCACCGACCGGGGACGGGGGGCATGGCTACACCTTC	CASSPTGDGGHGYTF
TRBV15	TRBJ1-3	.	.	TGTGCCACCAGCAGAACCGGGACATACTCTGGAAACACCATATATTTT	CATSRTGTYSGNTIYF
TRBV4-3	TRBJ2-7	.	.	TGCGCCAGCAGCCACCTATTGGGAGACGATCGCGAGCAGTACTTC	CASSHLLGDDREQYF
TRBV5-6	TRBJ2-4	once	.	TGTGCCAGCAGCTTTCGACAGATATTCTACTTC	CASSFRQIFYF
TRBV11-3	TRBJ1-6	.	.	TGTGCCAGCAGCTTAGGAGAGGGTTCACCCCTCCACTTT	CASSLGEGSPLHF
TRBV28	TRBJ2-7	.	TRBD2	TGTGCCAGCAGTTTTTGGGGGGGAGACGAGCAGTACTTC	CASSFWGGDEQYF
TRBV29-1	TRBJ2-5	.	.	TGCAGCGTCGAGCAGGGGGGCGAGCAAGAGACCCAGTACTTC	CSVEQGGEQETQYF
TRBV7-9	TRBJ2-4	.	.	TGTGCCAGCAGCCTCGGGATTCTAGCCAAAAACATTCAGTACTTC	CASSLGILAKNIQYF
TRBV27	TRBJ2-7	.	TRBD1	TGTGCCAGCAGTTTAGGACAGGGGGCGTCCTACGAGCAGTACTTC	CASSLGQGASYEQYF
TRBV27	TRBJ1-1	.	TRBD1	TGTGCCAGCAGTTCAACAGGGGTGAGGAAAGACACTGAAGCTTTCTTT	CASSSTGVRKDTEAFF
TRBV28	TRBJ1-3	.	TRBD1	TGTGCCAGCACCAAGACAGGGGGCAGAAACACCATATATTTT	CASTKTGGRNTIYF
TRBV5-4	TRBJ2-7	.	TRBD1	TGTGCCAGCAGCCACGGGACAGGGGGGAATTACGAGCAGTACTTC	CASSHGTGGNYEQYF
TRBV30	TRBJ2-3	.	.	TGTGCCTGGAATCTGGCGGCCGAGACGCAGTATTTT	CAWNLAAETQYF